These 8 T cell receptor beta chains share one sample of origin, sequenced in a study of blood T cell repertoires in COVID-19. The table came from immunoSEQ multiplex PCR; TCRdb's copy has only in-frame clones and leaves some out. The sample lists around 80,000 clones, approximately 80% seen once, with under 5.5% in the top ten. The sequencing input was peripheral blood. These receptors came from a woman between 65 and 79 years old with acute or convalescent COVID-19.

This chain joins TRBV5-4 and TRBJ2-6; D not certain. The V end lost 4 bases, the J end lost 1 base, and 9 bases lay between the germline ends. This CDR3 comprises 15 residues. The V gene's germline CDR1 is SGHNT and CDR2 YYREEE (reference sequence). The CDR3 loop reads CASSPVASGANVLTF. The CDR3 DNA is TGTGCCAGCAGCCCTGTTGCGTCTGGGGCCAACGTCCTGACTTTC. The full variable domain, completed using reference TRBV5-4 and TRBJ2-6, is ETGVTQSPTHLIKTRGQQVTLRCSSQSGHNTVSWYQQALGQGPQFIFQYYREEENGRGNFPPRFSGLQFPNYSSELNVNALELDDSALYLCASSPVASGANVLTFGAGSRLTVL.

This chain joins TRBV13 and TRBJ2-1, with TRBD1 matching 10 bases. Trimming took 5 bases from V and 8 from J; bases not matched to a gene: 3. CDR1 and CDR2 from the germline V gene are PRHDT and FYEKMQ (reference sequence). The CDR3 spans 13 residues. The CDR3 DNA sequence: TGTGCCAGCAGCCCCGGGACAGGGGATGAGCAGTTCTTC. Its protein product is CASSPGTGDEQFF. The variable domain in full, with the rest retrieved from reference TRBV13 and TRBJ2-1, is AAGVIQSPRHLIKEKRETATLKCYPIPRHDTVYWYQQGPGQDPQFLISFYEKMQSDKGSIPDRFSAQQFSDYHSELNMSSLELGDSALYFCASSPGTGDEQFFGPGTRLTVL.

The chain recombines TRBV2 with TRBJ2-1, with a tentative D call TRBD2 (6 bases). This CDR3 is built from 16 residues. Trimming cost V 5 bases and J 5 bases, with 19 bases left between them. Germline CDR1 is SNHLY and CDR2 is FYNNEI. The CDR3 DNA sequence: TGTGCCAGCAGTCCCCTGACCCACGGCGGGGACAATGAGCAGTTCTTC. Protein product: CASSPLTHGGDNEQFF.

The V gene is TRBV19, the J gene TRBJ1-1, with TRBD1 matching 7 bases. The CDR3 length is 15 residues. V dropped 3 bases and J dropped 7; count of bases not matched to a gene: 11. Germline CDR1 LNHDA, CDR2 SQIVND (reference sequence). The CDR3 here is CASSMPRQGWDEAFF. CDR3 nucleotides: TGTGCCAGTAGTATGCCGAGACAGGGTTGGGATGAAGCTTTCTTT.

The gene calls are TRBV29-1 and TRBJ2-2; D remains unclear. The CDR3 is made up of 11 amino acids. Trimming left V 5 bases short and J 4 bases short, with 5 bases between. Looked up from germline, CDR1 is SQVTM and CDR2 is ANQGSEA. DNA of the CDR3: TGCAGCGTTTCATCCACCGGGGAGCTGTTTTTT. The encoded protein is CSVSSTGELFF.

This clone was counted only a few times. The chain is built from TRBV27 and TRBJ2-1; possibly TRBD2 for D (5 bases). Germline lookup yields CDR1 MNHEY and CDR2 SMNVEV (reference sequence). V shed 5 bases and J shed 8 bases, with 19 bases lying between them. This CDR3 contains 15 residues. This chain's CDR3 is CASSAGYRENDEQFF. In DNA form, the CDR3 reads TGTGCCAGCAGTGCGGGCTATAGGGAAAATGATGAGCAGTTCTTC.

V gene TRBV10-3 combines with J gene TRBJ1-2; TRBD1 might be the D (6 bases). Germline assignment: CDR1 ENHRY and CDR2 SYGVKD. V lost 9 bases to trimming and J lost 7 bases, with 18 bases between them. CDR3 size: 13 residues. The CDR3 bases are TGTGCCATTGCAGGGACATTCGAGAGTGGCTACACCTTC. Protein: CAIAGTFESGYTF.

V gene TRBV3-1 (or the pseudogene TRBV3-2) combines with J gene TRBJ2-2, with a possible D match to TRBD2 (7 bases). The CDR3 is 16 residues long. Germline-derived CDR1 and CDR2 are LGHDT and YNNKEL (reference sequence). Trimming shortened V by 1 base and J by 7 bases, and 16 bases separated the two germline ends. CDR3 protein: CASSQGLRGGIGELFF. The CDR3 DNA reads as TGTGCCAGCAGCCAAGGTCTGAGGGGGGGAATCGGGGAGCTGTTTTTT.